A selection of T cell receptor beta chains follows, all from one sample in a study of response to subunit inactivated influenza vaccine. Via MiXCR, TCRdb re-called the RT-PCR reads, giving one row per CDR3 protein. The sample lists approximately 730,000 distinct CDR3 sequences, 14% occurring once. The source was PBMCs from blood, collected less than 15 days before vaccination. These receptors were taken from a man in his fifties who received an inactivated influenza vaccine. Each CDR3 is given with its conserved first and last residue. The D gene is left open where the match is weak. Clone size is shown for a subset of rows, as once, few, many or a class of expanded clone.

clone_size	d_call	v_call	j_call	cdr3_nt	cdr3_aa
few	TRBD1	TRBV6-6	TRBJ2-5	TGTGCCACGGGACAGACAGAGACCCAGTACTTC	CATGQTETQYF
-	-	TRBV6-5	TRBJ1-2	TGTGCCAAGCGAGGGTATGGCTACACCTTC	CAKRGYGYTF
once	-	TRBV2	TRBJ2-7	TGTGCCAGCAGTGTCCCGGAGTCTTTCTACGAGCAGTACTTC	CASSVPESFYEQYF
-	TRBD2	TRBV6-2/TRBV6-3	TRBJ2-3	TGTGCCAGCACCTCAACGCTAGCGGGAGGGCCGAATACGCAGTATTTT	CASTSTLAGGPNTQYF
few	-	TRBV29-1	TRBJ2-7	TGCAGCGTTGAAAGGGACAAGACCTACGAGCAGTACTTC	CSVERDKTYEQYF
few	TRBD1	TRBV9	TRBJ1-3	TGTGCCAGCAGCCCTCAGACAGGGACGGGAAACACCATATATTTT	CASSPQTGTGNTIYF
few	-	TRBV9	TRBJ1-1	TGTGCCAGCAGCGTTGAGGGGCGATTAATGAACACTGAAGCTTTCTTT	CASSVEGRLMNTEAFF
few	-	TRBV3-1	TRBJ2-2	TGTGCCAGCAGCCAAATCTGGTCCGGGGAGCTGTTTTTT	CASSQIWSGELFF
few	TRBD1	TRBV9	TRBJ2-1	TGTGCCAGCAGCGTAGGGGACAGGGCCTACAATGAGCAGTTCTTC	CASSVGDRAYNEQFF
once	-	TRBV7-9	TRBJ2-7	TGTGCCAGCAGATTAAATTCCTACGAGCAGTACTTC	CASRLNSYEQYF
many	TRBD2	TRBV28	TRBJ2-7	TGTGCCAGCCGAGGGATAGCTAGCGGGAAACGGGAGCAGTACTTC	CASRGIASGKREQYF
-	-	TRBV12-3/TRBV12-4	TRBJ2-2	TGTGCCAGCAGCTTAAGGACTCAGAACACCGGGGAGCTGTTTTTT	CASSLRTQNTGELFF
-	-	TRBV27	TRBJ1-3	TGTGCCAGCAGTTTTTCAGGGCAGCTGAACACCATATATTTT	CASSFSGQLNTIYF
few	-	TRBV7-2	TRBJ1-1	TGTGCCAGCAGCTTAGCGATGGGGGGTCCGACTGAAGCTTTCTTT	CASSLAMGGPTEAFF
few	TRBD2	TRBV19	TRBJ2-1	TGTGCCAGTAGTATCGGGGCTAGCGGATCCTACAATGAGCAGTTCTTC	CASSIGASGSYNEQFF
few	-	TRBV20-1	TRBJ2-3	TGCAGTGCTAGATATTATCTGAATACGCAGTATTTT	CSARYYLNTQYF
-	-	TRBV3-1	TRBJ1-4	TGTGCCAGCAGCCACGCAGGGTGGGTTGAAAAACTGTTTTTT	CASSHAGWVEKLFF
-	TRBD1	TRBV28	TRBJ1-1	TGTGCCAGCAAGAGAACAGGGGGACGGACTGAAGCTTTCTTT	CASKRTGGRTEAFF
few	-	TRBV6-1	TRBJ2-7	TGTGCCAGCAGAAGGACGGAATCCTACGAGCAGTACTTC	CASRRTESYEQYF
-	-	TRBV7-6	TRBJ2-1	TGTGCCAGCAGCTTAGGGAGGAGAGTCAATGAGCAGTTCTTC	CASSLGRRVNEQFF
-	-	TRBV2	TRBJ2-2	TGTGCCAGCAGTGAAGTCCCCTCCCCCGGGGAGCTGTTTTTT	CASSEVPSPGELFF
-	TRBD2	TRBV7-8	TRBJ2-2	TGTGCCAGCAGCCCAGCGACTAGCGGGAGGGCTACCGGGGAGCTGTTTTTT	CASSPATSGRATGELFF
-	-	TRBV15	TRBJ2-7	TGTGCCACCAGCGGAGAGGATGGCAGGGGCCTCTACGAGCAGTACTTC	CATSGEDGRGLYEQYF
many	-	TRBV18	TRBJ2-5	TGTGCCAGCTCACCACGGTCTTCGCGAGAGACCCAGTACTTC	CASSPRSSRETQYF
few	-	TRBV7-2	TRBJ2-5	TGTGCCAGCAGTCACCCGAAGGGGGGGACCCAGTACTTC	CASSHPKGGTQYF
few	TRBD1	TRBV7-2	TRBJ2-1	TGTGCCAGCAGCTTAGTTCCACAGGGGAATGAGCAGTTCTTC	CASSLVPQGNEQFF
few	TRBD1	TRBV12-3/TRBV12-4	TRBJ2-7	TGTGCCAGCAGTCAAGGGGACAGGGGCGAGCAGTACTTC	CASSQGDRGEQYF
-	-	TRBV12-3/TRBV12-4	TRBJ2-3	TGTGCCAGCAGTACCCTGACAGGTTTCCCGGCAGATACGCAGTATTTT	CASSTLTGFPADTQYF
few	TRBD1	TRBV28	TRBJ2-5	TGTGCCAGCAGTTTGACAGGGGTCGCGGAGACCCAGTACTTC	CASSLTGVAETQYF
-	-	TRBV28	TRBJ2-2	TGTGCCAGCAGTTTAGGACTTTACCGGAACACCGGGGAGCTGTTTTTT	CASSLGLYRNTGELFF
few	-	TRBV6-5	TRBJ1-1	TGTGCCAGCAGCTCAAGGGGTACTGAAGCTTTCTTT	CASSSRGTEAFF
-	TRBD1	TRBV27	TRBJ1-5	TGTGCCAGCAGTACCCAGGGGGGTTTCGCCCCCCAGCATTTT	CASSTQGGFAPQHF
few	-	TRBV11-2	TRBJ2-1	TGTGCCAGCAGCACCTGGGGCGGCTCTCCTAACAATGAGCAGTTCTTC	CASSTWGGSPNNEQFF
few	TRBD1	TRBV10-3	TRBJ2-3	TGTGCCATCACCTCGACAGGGGGCGAGGGCACAGATACGCAGTATTTT	CAITSTGGEGTDTQYF
few	TRBD1	TRBV20-1	TRBJ2-7	TGCAGTGCGAGGGGACAGGGGAGCTCCTACGAGCAGTACTTC	CSARGQGSSYEQYF
many	TRBD1	TRBV29-1	TRBJ1-2	TGCAGCGTTGCCGGGACAGGGAGGTTGGAGGGCTACACCTTC	CSVAGTGRLEGYTF
few	TRBD1	TRBV7-8	TRBJ2-7	TGTGCCAGCAGCTTAGCCCTTACAGGGGGCAGGTACGAGCAGTACTTC	CASSLALTGGRYEQYF
few	-	TRBV10-3	TRBJ2-5	TGTGCCTCCAACTCAGGGATTCGAGAGACCCAGTACTTC	CASNSGIRETQYF
-	-	TRBV6-1	TRBJ2-1	TGTGCCAGCAGTGATAGTGCGCCCGAAGTTAACAATGAGCAGTTCTTC	CASSDSAPEVNNEQFF
few	TRBD2	TRBV9	TRBJ2-2	TGTGCCAGCAGCGGCATGACTAGCGGGGGGGCTCGAACCGGGGAGCTGTTTTTT	CASSGMTSGGARTGELFF
few	-	TRBV10-3	TRBJ2-4	TGTGCCATCAGTGATTCAGGGTCCTTAGGCAAAAACATTCAGTACTTC	CAISDSGSLGKNIQYF
few	TRBD1	TRBV5-1	TRBJ2-2	TGCGCCAGCAGCTTCGACAGGGCCGACACCGGGGAGCTGTTTTTT	CASSFDRADTGELFF
-	TRBD2	TRBV4-2	TRBJ2-3	TGTGCCAGCAGCCAAGGACTAGCGGGAGTTGATACGCAGTATTTT	CASSQGLAGVDTQYF
few	-	TRBV6-2/TRBV6-3	TRBJ1-1	TGTGCCAGCAGTTACTCCCCGATATTGGACAGCTACATGAACACTGAAGCTTTCTTT	CASSYSPILDSYMNTEAFF
-	TRBD2	TRBV6-2/TRBV6-3	TRBJ2-1	TGTGCCAGCAGATTAGCGGGAGGGCCCACCTATAATGAGCAGTTCTTC	CASRLAGGPTYNEQFF
-	TRBD2	TRBV2	TRBJ2-2	TGTGCCAGCAGTGACGTGGGACTAGCGACCAACACCGGGGAGCTGTTTTTT	CASSDVGLATNTGELFF
many	-	TRBV30	TRBJ2-2	TGTGCCTGGAGCCGGAAGGGGTACGGGAAGAACACCGGGGAGCTGTTTTTT	CAWSRKGYGKNTGELFF
few	-	TRBV18	TRBJ1-5	TGTGCCAGCTCACGAGAGGTCAATCAGCCCCAGCATTTT	CASSREVNQPQHF
-	TRBD1	TRBV6-1	TRBJ1-6	TGTGCCAGCACTCCCCCGGGACAGGGGTATAATTCACCCCTCCACTTT	CASTPPGQGYNSPLHF
-	TRBD1	TRBV3-1	TRBJ2-1	TGTGCCAGCAGCCCGCAGGGGGCGAGTTTCAATGAGCAGTTCTTC	CASSPQGASFNEQFF
many	TRBD1	TRBV5-6	TRBJ2-7	TGTGCCAGCAGCTTAAGGACAGGATGGTCCTCCGAGCAGTACTTC	CASSLRTGWSSEQYF
-	-	TRBV2	TRBJ1-2	TGTGCCAGCATTTTACGCAGGGATGACTATGGCTACACCTTC	CASILRRDDYGYTF
few	-	TRBV12-3/TRBV12-4	TRBJ2-3	TGTGCCAGCAGTCGTACCAAGACAGATACGCAGTATTTT	CASSRTKTDTQYF
few	-	TRBV4-2	TRBJ2-7	TGTGCCAGCAGCGACCTGGGCATAGACCTTGACGAGCAGTACTTC	CASSDLGIDLDEQYF
-	TRBD2	TRBV7-9	TRBJ2-2	TGTGCCAGCAGCCAGGGACTACGGAGCACCGGGGAGCTGTTTTTT	CASSQGLRSTGELFF
-	TRBD1	TRBV20-1	TRBJ2-7	TGCAGTGCTAGAAGGGGGCGGAAAAACGAGCAGTACTTC	CSARRGRKNEQYF
few	TRBD2	TRBV20-1	TRBJ2-4	TGCAGTGCTAGGATTATGGGACTAGCGGGCCCAAACATTCAGTACTTC	CSARIMGLAGPNIQYF